This T cell receptor (beta chain) emerged from a study of T cells in Graves' hyperthyroidism and ophthalmopathy. Study at large: Peripheral blood was drawn at first diagnosis, prior to all treatment. Study findings and constraints: Also found in blood were most expanded thyroid clonotypes above 0.001.

Disease lasting under 3 months, a NOSPECS grade of at least 4, and a Clinical Activity Score of at least 3 were features of the ophthalmopathy patients. This clonotype was detected a few times. Antigen: not known. Authors of the study amplified TCR beta CDR3 regions from RNA transcripts. When the TCR CDR3 underwent first-round RT-PCR, the HTBI primer set was used. TCRdb used MiXCR to reprocess the multiplex PCR reads, holding one entry per CDR3 protein. The sample shows around 300,000 distinct CDR3 sequences, roughly a fifth of them seen only once. The junction had 6 bases not matched to a gene; V was cut back by 1 base and J by 7 bases. In germline, CDR1 is LNHNV, CDR2 YYDKDF (reference sequence). The CDR3 runs 14 residues.

Sample: blood. The sequence was obtained from a man aged 45 to 65 with Graves' ophthalmopathy. The chain employs TRBV15 and TRBJ1-1; 7 bases align to TRBD1. The CDR3 nucleotides read TGTGCCACCAGCAGAGCAGGGGGGGGGAGTGAAGCTTTCTTT. This encodes CATSRAGGGSEAFF.